One sample yielded the 25 T cell receptor beta chains listed below, sequenced in a study of blood T cell repertoires in COVID-19. The repertoire was sequenced with immunoSEQ multiplex PCR; TCRdb's copy has only in-frame clones and lacks some. The data show more than 200,000 clones, less than 90% seen once. The sequencing sample was made of peripheral blood. The receptor source for this set is a man aged 25-40 years with active or convalescent COVID-19.

The chain has TRBV25-1 and TRBJ1-1; no clear D. Germline CDR1 reads MGHDK; CDR2 reads SYGVNS. V gave up 0 bases and J gave up 0 bases, with 8 bases separating them. This CDR3 contains 15 residues. The CDR3 loop is CASSEYGLLNTEAFF. The DNA for the CDR3 is TGTGCCAGCAGTGAATATGGCTTACTGAACACTGAAGCTTTCTTT.

This sequence joins TRBV21-1 and TRBJ1-1; the table's D call of TRBD1 was not tested on the DNA. TRBV21-1 is deemed a pseudogene. The CDR3 loop spans 17 amino acids. This CDR3 is CASSGPGQPSYDTEAFF. DNA for the CDR3: TGTGCCAGCAGCGGCCCCGGACAGCCTAGTTATGACACTGAAGCTTTCTTT.

The chain is built from TRBV5-4 and TRBJ2-2, with 12 bases that match TRBD2. Germline V gives CDR1 SGHNT, CDR2 YYREEE (reference sequence). V gave up 2 bases and J gave up 12 bases; unmatched junction bases: 17. This CDR3 is built from 18 residues. The CDR3 region is CASSFRTSGGPAVSKLFF. CDR3 coding DNA: TGTGCCAGCAGCTTCCGTACTAGCGGGGGGCCGGCGGTCTCAAAGCTGTTTTTT.

The chain uses TRBV5-6 and TRBJ1-4; D is ambiguous. The CDR3 totals 12 residues. Germline V lookup: CDR1 SGHDT, CDR2 YYEEEE. Deletions cut 2 bases from V and 8 bases from J, with 7 bases between. Here the CDR3 reads CASSFQSEKLFF. Written as DNA, the CDR3 is TGTGCCAGCAGCTTTCAAAGCGAAAAACTGTTTTTT.

V is TRBV5-4 and J is TRBJ2-1; TRBD2 agrees at 11 bases. V lost 4 bases to trimming and J lost 5 bases; unmatched junction nucleotides: 5. Looked up from germline, CDR1 is SGHNT and CDR2 is YYREEE (reference sequence). The CDR3 length is 15 residues. CDR3 in amino acids: CASSVTSGANNEQFF. In DNA, the CDR3 is TGTGCCAGCAGCGTGACTAGCGGGGCGAACAATGAGCAGTTCTTC.

The genes are TRBV23-1 and TRBJ2-5; the match to TRBD2 covers 7 bases. TRBV23-1 falls under the ORF class, with uncertain function. Germline trimming cut 2 bases from V and 1 base from J; bases unmatched to any gene: 16. This CDR3 is built from 19 residues. The CDR3 sequence is CASSQDTAGRKPLQETQYF. The CDR3 nucleotides are TGCGCCAGCAGTCAAGATACAGCGGGGCGAAAACCTCTCCAAGAGACCCAGTACTTC.

This CDR3 reads CASSVVGGPGELFF. CDR3 DNA sequence: TGTGCCAGCAGCGTAGTCGGAGGGCCCGGGGAGCTGTTTTTT. The rearrangement joins TRBV9 to TRBJ2-2; D might be TRBD2 (6 bases). Germline V gene sequence: CDR1 SGDLS, CDR2 YYNGEE. The V end was cut by 0 bases, the J end by 6 bases, with 9 bases between. The CDR3 consists of 14 residues.

This clone has just a few counts. The chain recombines TRBV7-8 with TRBJ1-2; 7 bases match TRBD1. V was clipped by 5 bases and J by 13 bases; unmatched bases: 13. This CDR3 is built from 13 residues. Germline assignment: CDR1 SGHVS and CDR2 FQNEAQ. CDR3 residues: CASSPTGVSLGTF. The CDR3 nucleotides read TGTGCCAGCAGCCCAACAGGGGTCTCCCTTGGCACCTTC. Complete variable domain (other parts from reference TRBV7-8 and TRBJ1-2): GAGVSQSPRYKVAKRGQDVALRCDPISGHVSLFWYQQALGQGPEFLTYFQNEAQLDKSGLPSDRFFAERPEGSVSTLKIQRTQQEDSAVYLCASSPTGVSLGTFGSGTRLTVV.

The rearrangement uses TRBV9 and TRBJ2-2, with TRBD2 matching 14 bases. This CDR3 spans 19 amino acids. Germline V CDR1 and CDR2: SGDLS, YYNGEE. V shed 4 bases, J shed 0 bases, and the junction held 8 bases outside the gene matches. The CDR3 DNA is TGTGCCAGCAGCTTATCGACTAGCGGGGGGGCAGCGAACACCGGGGAGCTGTTTTTT. This sequence encodes CASSLSTSGGAANTGELFF. Complete variable domain (other parts from reference TRBV9 and TRBJ2-2): DSGVTQTPKHLITATGQRVTLRCSPRSGDLSVYWYQQSLDQGLQFLIQYYNGEERAKGNILERFSAQQFPDLHSELNLSSLELGDSALYFCASSLSTSGGAANTGELFFGEGSRLTVL.

The rearrangement links TRBV6-2 or TRBV6-3 to TRBJ2-7; 7 bases fit TRBD1. The CDR3 covers 15 residues. Germline V gives CDR1 MNHEY, CDR2 SVGEGT. J was trimmed by 2 bases and V by 4 bases; bases with no gene match: 8. The CDR3 nucleotides are TGTGCCAGCAGTTTCCCGGACAGGACCGCCTACGAGCAGTACTTC. This encodes CASSFPDRTAYEQYF.

This clone was observed a few times. The gene calls are TRBV19 and TRBJ2-1; 12 bases are shared with TRBD2. The V segment lost 2 bases and the J segment 9 bases; nucleotides outside the gene matches: 2. The CDR3 is 14 amino acids. Germline V gene sequence: CDR1 LNHDA, CDR2 SQIVND (reference sequence). Here the CDR3 DNA reads TGTGCCAGTAGTATATCTAGCGGGGGGGCTGAGCAGTTCTTC. Translation: CASSISSGGAEQFF.

The chain employs TRBV6-1 and TRBJ1-5; 7 nucleotides line up with TRBD1. Germline-derived CDR1 and CDR2 are MNHNS and SASEGT. Trimming at V came to 7 bases and at J to 1 base, leaving 7 bases not matched to a gene. This CDR3 comprises 15 residues. CDR3 coding DNA: TGTGCCAGCACCATGTACAGGGGCAGCAATCAGCCCCAGCATTTT. This codes for CASTMYRGSNQPQHF.

The chain combines TRBV19 with TRBJ2-2; 7 bases are shared with TRBD2. Germline CDR1 LNHDA, CDR2 SQIVND (reference sequence). The trim removed 6 bases at V and 7 bases at J, leaving 8 bases unmatched. The CDR3 is made up of 14 amino acids. The CDR3 loop is CASRAGRGIGELFF. In nucleotides, the CDR3 is TGTGCCAGTAGGGCTGGGCGGGGGATCGGGGAGCTGTTTTTT.

The chain combines TRBV18 with TRBJ1-5, with D unresolved. The CDR3 is 14 residues long. The V end was cut by 4 bases, the J end by 7 bases, with 14 bases between. Germline assignment: CDR1 KGHSH and CDR2 LQKENI. CDR3 sequence reads: CASSLVGVNQPQHF. CDR3 DNA sequence: TGTGCCAGCTCACTCGTCGGGGTGAACCAGCCCCAGCATTTT.

This chain uses TRBV7-9 with TRBJ1-1, with D perhaps TRBD1 (5 bases). V lost 5 bases to trimming and J lost 1 base, with 17 bases between them. The CDR3 consists of 16 residues. Germline lookup yields CDR1 SEHNR and CDR2 FQNEAQ (reference sequence). The CDR3 here is CASSPGGWTPNTEAFF. In DNA, the CDR3 is TGTGCCAGCAGCCCCGGGGGGTGGACACCGAACACTGAAGCTTTCTTT. Together with reference TRBV7-9 and TRBJ1-1, the CDR3 gives the full variable domain: DTGVSQNPRHKITKRGQNVTFRCDPISEHNRLYWYRQTLGQGPEFLTYFQNEAQLEKSRLLSDRFSAERPKGSFSTLEIQRTEQGDSAMYLCASSPGGWTPNTEAFFGQGTRLTVV.

This clone was seen a few times. This chain links TRBV4-1 with TRBJ1-2; a possible D gene is TRBD1 (5 bases). Germline CDR1 is MGHRA and CDR2 is YSYEKL. Trimming removed 4 bases at V and 1 base at J, with 10 bases between. The CDR3 loop spans 14 amino acids. This CDR3 reads CASSLETDNYGYTF. CDR3 nucleotides: TGCGCCAGCAGCCTAGAGACAGATAACTATGGCTACACCTTC.

This clone was found a few times. The gene calls are TRBV19 and TRBJ2-1; 7 nucleotides agree with TRBD2. This CDR3 region has 15 residues. Germline V lookup: CDR1 LNHDA, CDR2 SQIVND (reference sequence). Losses at the gene ends were 9 bases for V and 6 bases for J; bases not matched to a gene: 14. The CDR3: CASRGAGTNGNEQFF. The CDR3 DNA follows: TGTGCCAGCCGCGGGGCCGGGACTAACGGCAATGAGCAGTTCTTC.

The rearrangement uses TRBV7-9 and TRBJ2-7; no firm D call. This CDR3 contains 13 residues. From germline, CDR1 is SEHNR and CDR2 FQNEAQ (reference sequence). Trimming left V 4 bases short and J 4 bases short, with 11 bases between. CDR3 sequence (DNA): TGTGCCAGCAGCTCCGCCACCCGGTACGAGCAGTACTTC. Translation gives CASSSATRYEQYF.

This chain connects TRBV5-6 to TRBJ2-3, with D possibly being TRBD2 (7 bases). V dropped 6 bases and J dropped 3 bases, with 17 bases sitting between them. The CDR3 loop spans 15 amino acids. The V gene's germline CDR1 is SGHDT and CDR2 YYEEEE. This CDR3 reads CASTLRGGGTDTQYF. The CDR3 DNA reads as TGTGCCAGCACCTTAAGAGGGGGAGGGACAGATACGCAGTATTTT. Full variable domain (outside the CDR3, taken from reference TRBV5-6 and TRBJ2-3): DAGVTQSPTHLIKTRGQQVTLRCSPKSGHDTVSWYQQALGQGPQFIFQYYEEEERQRGNFPDRFSGHQFPNYSSELNVNALLLGDSALYLCASTLRGGGTDTQYFGPGTRLTVL.

The chain uses TRBV11-3 and TRBJ2-7; TRBD2 agrees at 8 bases. The CDR3 consists of 15 residues. The J segment lost 2 bases and the V segment lost 5 bases, leaving 8 bases of the junction unmatched. Germline loops: CDR1 SGHNT, CDR2 YENEEA. The DNA of the CDR3 is TGTGCCAGCAGCATCTACTCGGGAGGGACCTACGAGCAGTACTTC. It encodes CASSIYSGGTYEQYF.

The V gene is TRBV5-1, the J gene TRBJ1-2; D is ambiguous. The CDR3 has 17 amino acids. Germline assignment: CDR1 SGHRS and CDR2 YFSETQ. Trimming cost V 0 bases and J 4 bases, with 19 bases left between them. This CDR3 reads CASSLDLRNRRVYGYTF. The CDR3 bases are TGCGCCAGCAGCTTGGATTTGAGGAACCGGAGGGTCTATGGCTACACCTTC.

This chain connects TRBV19 to TRBJ1-1; weak D call: TRBD1 (6 bases). The CDR3 totals 16 residues. V lost 1 base, J lost 0 bases, and 12 bases lay in between. Germline CDR1 and CDR2: LNHDA and SQIVND (reference sequence). CDR3 sequence (DNA): TGTGCCAGTAGTATAGCTGGACAGTACATGAACACTGAAGCTTTCTTT. It translates to CASSIAGQYMNTEAFF.

The rearrangement joins TRBV6-5 to TRBJ1-1; 7 bases map to TRBD1. V shed 6 bases, J shed 8 bases, and the junction held 9 bases outside the gene matches. This CDR3 spans 13 amino acids. Per the germline V gene, CDR1 is MNHEY and CDR2 is SVGAGI. CDR3 in DNA: TGTGCCAGCAGAACACGCTGGGGACAGGAAGCTTTCTTT. Translated: CASRTRWGQEAFF.

The CDR3 DNA follows: TGTGCCAGCAGCCAAGAAGGGGAAACCTACGAGCAGTACTTC. Translated: CASSQEGETYEQYF. The rearrangement links TRBV3-1 (or the pseudogene TRBV3-2) to TRBJ2-7, with D possibly TRBD1 on 5 matching bases. CDR3 length equals 14 residues. Germline CDR1 is LGHDT and CDR2 is YNNKEL (reference sequence). V lost 0 bases to trimming and J lost 2 bases, with 8 bases between them.

This clone was seen a few times. This sequence joins TRBV20-1 and TRBJ2-3; TRBD2 matches at 8 bases. This CDR3 is 14 amino acids long. Germline V gene lookup returns CDR1 DFQATT and CDR2 SNEGSKA (reference sequence). J was trimmed by 6 bases and V by 3 bases; bases with no gene match: 8. This CDR3 reads CSASRAGGADTQYF. The CDR3 coding sequence is TGCAGTGCTAGTCGGGCGGGGGGAGCGGATACGCAGTATTTT.